The 22 T cell receptor beta chains reported below all come from one sample, sequenced in a study of blood T cells in healthy people across ages. The second PCR ran about 6 to 12 cycles with a sample-barcoded 5' primer and J-beta primers. MiXCR, applied by TCRdb to the 5' RACE reads, yields one record per CDR3 protein. Among hundreds of thousands of distinct CDR3 sequences listed, 45% to 50% were seen once. The sequencing input was blood. The receptors shown here come from a woman in her sixties in good health.

V gene TRBV7-3 combines with J gene TRBJ2-5; 8 bases align to TRBD2. The assigned J gene may be wrong: the sequence end matches TRBJ2-7 better. This CDR3 region has 15 residues. Germline CDR1 and CDR2: SGHTA and FQGTGA. Here the CDR3 DNA reads TGTGCCAGCAGCCAGGGAGCGGGAGATGGATACGAGCAGTACTTC. Its protein product is CASSQGAGDGYEQYF.

This clonotype was counted once. The chain joins TRBV29-1 to TRBJ2-5; D perhaps matches TRBD1 (7 bases). With the DNA end fitting TRBJ2-7 better, the J assignment may be wrong. The CDR3 contains 14 residues. CDR1 and CDR2 from the germline V gene are SQVTM and ANQGSEA. The CDR3 coding sequence is TGCAGCGTTGAAGGACAGGGAGGATCCTACGAGCAGTACTTC. Translation gives CSVEGQGGSYEQYF.

Remarks on this clonotype: A read error is possible here, since a much larger clone lies one base away. The chain recombines TRBV20-1 with TRBJ1-6; D remains ambiguous. In germline, CDR1 is DFQATT, CDR2 SNEGSKA (reference sequence). CDR3 length: 15 residues. The V and J ends lost 0 bases and 4 bases respectively, with 10 bases between them. As DNA, the CDR3 is TGCAGTGCTAGAGAGGTCGGGAGATATAATTCACCCCTCCACTTT. It translates to CSAREVGRYNSPLHF.

This chain joins TRBV20-1 and TRBJ2-7; perhaps TRBD2 as D (6 bases). Germline values: CDR1 DFQATT, CDR2 SNEGSKA (reference sequence). The CDR3 loop spans 17 amino acids. V gave up 3 bases and J gave up 2 bases, with 23 bases separating them. The DNA of the CDR3 is TGCAGTGCTAGGTCAATTAGCGGAACGGGGAGTCCCTACGAGCAGTACTTC. It encodes CSARSISGTGSPYEQYF.

This clonotype was counted only a few times. The chain is built from TRBV5-5 and TRBJ1-1; D is possibly TRBD1 (5 bases). Germline-derived CDR1 and CDR2 are SGHKS and YYEKEE (reference sequence). This CDR3 has 15 residues. Trimming took off 0 bases at V and 4 bases at J, with 13 bases between the two ends. The CDR3 coding sequence is TGTGCCAGCAGCTTGGCCGGGAGGGGTGGCACTGAAGCTTTCTTT. Translated: CASSLAGRGGTEAFF. The whole variable domain, remainder taken from reference TRBV5-5 and TRBJ1-1, is DAGVTQSPTHLIKTRGQQVTLRCSPISGHKSVSWYQQVLGQGPQFIFQYYEKEERGRGNFPDRFSARQFPNYSSELNVNALLLGDSALYLCASSLAGRGGTEAFFGQGTRLTVV.

This clonotype was seen a handful of times. V usage is TRBV29-1 and J usage is TRBJ1-4; the D is unclear. The germline V gene encodes CDR1 SQVTM and CDR2 ANQGSEA. Trimming removed 4 bases at V and 6 bases at J, with 12 bases between. The CDR3 is 13 residues long. CDR3 loop: CSVGVGRDEKLFF. CDR3 sequence (DNA): TGCAGCGTTGGTGTAGGGCGGGATGAAAAACTGTTTTTT. The whole variable domain, filled in from reference TRBV29-1 and TRBJ1-4, reads SAVISQKPSRDICQRGTSLTIQCQVDSQVTMMFWYRQQPGQSLTLIATANQGSEATYESGFVIDKFPISRPNLTFSTLTVSNMSPEDSSIYLCSVGVGRDEKLFFGSGTQLSVL.

This clonotype was recorded a few times. V is TRBV2 and J is TRBJ2-3, with D perhaps TRBD2 (6 bases). Germline values: CDR1 SNHLY, CDR2 FYNNEI. Trimming removed 3 bases at V and 3 bases at J, with 19 bases between. The CDR3 is 17 residues long. This CDR3 reads CASSDTPGAGFTDTQYF. CDR3 DNA sequence: TGTGCCAGCAGTGATACCCCCGGGGCGGGATTTACAGATACGCAGTATTTT.

The gene calls are TRBV7-8 and TRBJ2-3, with unresolved D. Trimming removed 1 base from V and 0 bases from J, with 8 bases in between. CDR3 length equals 15 residues. Germline loops: CDR1 SGHVS, CDR2 FQNEAQ. The CDR3 reads CASSLEWDSTDTQYF. As DNA, the CDR3 is TGTGCCAGCAGCTTAGAATGGGATAGCACAGATACGCAGTATTTT.

This clonotype has only one observation. The chain couples TRBV9 to TRBJ2-1; TRBD2 agrees at 9 bases. The CDR3 runs 21 residues. Germline V gene data show CDR1 as SGDLS and CDR2 as YYNGEE. V gave up 0 bases and J gave up 5 bases; unmatched junction bases: 21. The CDR3 DNA reads as TGTGCCAGCAGCGTAGGTTGGAGGAGGGGCGGGAGGGAGGATAGGGACAATGAGCAGTTCTTC. It translates to CASSVGWRRGGREDRDNEQFF.

This clonotype was observed a few times. A clone one base away is much larger, so this may be a read error. The chain joins TRBV9 to TRBJ2-7, with unresolved D. V gave up 5 bases and J gave up 2 bases, with 5 bases separating them. CDR3 length: 11 amino acids. CDR1 and CDR2 from the germline V gene are SGDLS and YYNGEE. CDR3 sequence reads: CASRSPYEQYF. The CDR3 bases are TGTGCCAGCAGATCCCCCTACGAGCAGTACTTC.

About this clonotype itself: This sequence may be a read error, since a much larger clone differs from it by one base. The chain couples TRBV4-3 to TRBJ2-7, with unresolved D. The J call may be incorrect, as the DNA end agrees better with TRBJ2-5. Germline assignment: CDR1 LGHNA and CDR2 YSLEER. The CDR3 runs to 15 residues. For the CDR3, the DNA is TGCGCCAGCACCCGAGGAACCGGAGTCGCAGAGACCCAGTACTTC. Amino acid sequence: CASTRGTGVAETQYF.

The chain combines TRBV7-9 with TRBJ1-1, with a weak D call TRBD1 (6 bases). From germline, CDR1 is SEHNR and CDR2 FQNEAQ (reference sequence). The CDR3 is 14 amino acids. Deletions cut 5 bases from V and 6 bases from J, with 16 bases between. CDR3: CASSEAGTYAEAFF. The DNA of the CDR3 is TGTGCCAGCAGCGAGGCCGGGACATATGCTGAAGCTTTCTTT.

The gene calls are TRBV12-3 or TRBV12-4 and TRBJ1-1; D is perhaps TRBD1 (6 bases). Deletions cut 6 bases from V and 4 bases from J, with 24 bases between. This CDR3 spans 17 amino acids. CDR3 protein: CASSPMGGPDGGTEAFF. The CDR3 bases are TGTGCCAGCAGCCCCATGGGGGGGCCCGACGGGGGCACTGAAGCTTTCTTT.

In regard to this clonotype: Since a much larger clone is just one base distant, this may be a read error. The rearrangement joins TRBV7-2 to TRBJ1-5, with a tentative D call TRBD1 (6 bases). CDR1 and CDR2 from the germline V gene are SGHTA and FQGNSA. CDR3 length: 16 residues. CDR3 coding DNA: TGTGCCAGCAGCTTAGGGTCGGGGGCGAGCAATCAGCCCCGGCATTTT. As protein: CASSLGSGASNQPRHF. The entire variable domain, with the rest obtained from reference TRBV7-2 and TRBJ1-5, is as follows: GAGVSQSPSNKVTEKGKDVELRCDPISGHTALYWYRQSLGQGLEFLIYFQGNSAPDKSGLPSDRFSAERTGGSVSTLTIQRTQQEDSAVYLCASSLGSGASNQPRHFGDGTRLSIL.

The J gene is TRBJ2-2, the V gene TRBV18; D uncertain. Germline CDR1 KGHSH, CDR2 LQKENI. CDR3 length: 13 amino acids. Trimming pared 3 bases from V and 6 bases from J, leaving 8 bases between. CDR3 sequence: CASSPKAPGELFF. Here the CDR3 DNA reads TGTGCCAGCTCACCGAAAGCTCCCGGGGAGCTGTTTTTT.

This rearrangement joins TRBV6-2 or TRBV6-3 to TRBJ2-4; TRBD1 matches 8 bases. The J call could be wrong; TRBJ2-7 is a better fit for the DNA end. CDR3 length: 14 amino acids. CDR1 and CDR2 from the germline V gene are MNHEY and SVGEGT. The CDR3 DNA reads TGTGCCAGCAGTCAGCCGGGACAGGACTACGAGCAGTACTTC. It encodes CASSQPGQDYEQYF.

This sequence joins TRBV20-1 and TRBJ1-1; maybe TRBD1 (5 bases). There are 13 residues in the CDR3. Germline V lookup: CDR1 DFQATT, CDR2 SNEGSKA (reference sequence). V lost 5 bases to trimming and J lost 4 bases, with 14 bases between them. Here the CDR3 DNA reads TGCAGTGCTCGTCGATGGGGGGGCACTGAAGCTTTCTTT. This encodes CSARRWGGTEAFF.

The rearrangement uses TRBV24-1 and TRBJ2-1; 11 bases agree with TRBD2. The CDR3 extends over 16 amino acids. After removal of 4 bases from V and 6 bases from J, the junction contained 7 bases not matched to a gene. Germline CDR1 is KGHDR and CDR2 is SFDVKD. The CDR3 DNA follows: TGTGCCACCAGTGAAAAGACTAGCGGGACCTGCAATGAGCAGTTCTTC. Translated, it gives CATSEKTSGTCNEQFF.

The gene calls are TRBV12-3 or TRBV12-4 and TRBJ1-2, with D possibly TRBD1 on 5 matching bases. This CDR3 region has 14 residues. Trimming cost V 4 bases and J 8 bases, with 17 bases left between them. CDR3 nucleotide sequence: TGTGCCAGCAGTTCGCAGGGACCTTTGAGCGGCTACACCTTC. Translation gives CASSSQGPLSGYTF.

The genes are TRBV15 and TRBJ2-4, with D possibly called TRBD1 or TRBD2 (7 bases each). The CDR3 covers 18 residues. Germline V gene lookup returns CDR1 LNHNV and CDR2 YYDKDF (reference sequence). The V gene lost 4 bases and the J gene lost 3 bases, with 22 bases spanning the gap. CDR3 coding DNA: TGTGCCACCAGCAACACCGAAGACAGGGACTACGACAAAAACATTCAGTACTTC. Amino acids: CATSNTEDRDYDKNIQYF.

This clonotype was observed once. This chain links TRBV7-2 with TRBJ2-1, with D possibly TRBD1 on 6 matching bases. The tail of the sequence fits TRBJ2-7 better, so the J call may be wrong. Germline V lookup: CDR1 SGHTA, CDR2 FQGNSA. The CDR3 is made up of 13 amino acids. The CDR3 protein is CASSSGQYNEQYF. The CDR3 DNA reads TGTGCCAGCAGCTCCGGACAGTACAATGAGCAGTACTTC.

The rearrangement joins TRBV29-1 to TRBJ1-1; 12 bases are shared with TRBD1. Germline lookup yields CDR1 SQVTM and CDR2 ANQGSEA. V lost 7 bases to trimming and J lost 5 bases; unmatched junction nucleotides: 5. The CDR3 has 13 amino acids. The CDR3 here is CSAPGQGATEAFF. The CDR3 nucleotides are TGCAGCGCCCCGGGACAGGGGGCAACTGAAGCTTTCTTT.